The 12 T cell receptor beta chains presented below share a single source sample, sequenced in a study of human T cells and chemical hapten exposure. TCRdb passed the RACE reads through MiXCR, listing each CDR3 protein once. The sample consists of 50,000 to 60,000 distinct CDR3 sequences, around 12% of them appearing once. This sample's time point: patch test 3, about 24 weeks after DPC sensitization. As to treatment: therapeutic diphenylcyclopropenone sensitization with weekly scalp DPC. This specimen consisted of whole blood, obtained in connection with sensitization to the hapten diphenylcyclopropenone (DPC). The receptors derive from a man in his thirties or forties with alopecia areata. Some clones in this sample may be carry-over from other donors' samples.

This clonotype was detected only a few times. V and J are TRBV5-5 and TRBJ1-4; D is perhaps TRBD1 (6 bases). With 1 base removed from V and 7 bases from J, the gap between germline ends came to 17 bases. Germline-derived CDR1 and CDR2 are SGHKS and YYEKEE (reference sequence). This CDR3 comprises 16 residues. In nucleotides, the CDR3 is TGTGCCAGCAGCTTGAGGGGGGTGACGGATGGTGAAAAACTGTTTTTT. It encodes CASSLRGVTDGEKLFF.

This clonotype was seen repeatedly, ten times or more. The chain employs TRBV29-1 and TRBJ1-1, with D unresolved. Germline loops: CDR1 SQVTM, CDR2 ANQGSEA. Trimming left V 7 bases short and J 1 base short, with 4 bases between. This CDR3 comprises 10 residues. The CDR3: CSARNTEAFF. The CDR3 region has the DNA TGCAGCGCCCGGAACACTGAAGCTTTCTTT.

The chain carries TRBV24-1 and TRBJ1-2; D is perhaps TRBD1 (5 bases). The V end lost 3 bases, the J end lost 6 bases, and 10 bases lay between the germline ends. From germline, CDR1 is KGHDR and CDR2 SFDVKD. This CDR3 has 13 amino acids. For the CDR3, the DNA is TGTGCCACCAGTGATAGCAGGGTCCATGGCTACACCTTC. Its translation is CATSDSRVHGYTF.

The chain couples TRBV12-5 to TRBJ2-4; D uncertain. The CDR3 spans 15 residues. CDR1 and CDR2 from the germline V gene are LGHNT and FRNRAP. The V end was cut by 6 bases, the J end by 1 base, with 13 bases between. The CDR3 DNA follows: TGTGCTAGTGGCCTGAAGGTTCCTGCCAAAAACATTCAGTACTTC. It yields the protein CASGLKVPAKNIQYF. The full variable domain, with the rest looked up from reference TRBV12-5 and TRBJ2-4, is DARVTQTPRHKVTEMGQEVTMRCQPILGHNTVFWYRQTMMQGLELLAYFRNRAPLDDSGMPKDRFSAEMPDATLATLKIQPSEPRDSAVYFCASGLKVPAKNIQYFGAGTRLSVL.

This clonotype was seen a handful of times. One end of the junction is discordant with germline, which a read error may explain. This chain joins TRBV20-1 and TRBJ1-1; 11 nucleotides agree with TRBD1. Germline V CDR1 and CDR2: DFQATT, SNEGSKA (reference sequence). The CDR3 consists of 15 residues. In DNA form, the CDR3 reads TGCGGTGCTAGCGGGTATGGGACAGGGGGCACTGAAGCTTTCTTT. Its translation is CGASGYGTGGTEAFF.

The rearrangement joins TRBV7-6 to TRBJ2-2; 7 bases match TRBD2. Trimming cost V 1 base and J 3 bases; bases outside gene matches: 17. Germline V lookup: CDR1 SGHVS, CDR2 FNYEAQ. The CDR3 is 20 amino acids. The CDR3 nucleotides are TGTGCCAGCAGCTTAGATGCCCCATTAAGCCGGGGGGATGACACCGGGGAGCTGTTTTTT. Translation gives CASSLDAPLSRGDDTGELFF.

A few counts support this clonotype. This chain uses TRBV10-3 with TRBJ2-7, with D uncertain. The CDR3 runs to 12 residues. Germline V gene sequence: CDR1 ENHRY, CDR2 SYGVKD. Between the trimmed V and J ends, which lost 4 bases and 7 bases, there was a span of 11 bases. CDR3 residues: CAISGTQKEQYF. Here the CDR3 DNA reads TGTGCCATCAGTGGGACCCAGAAGGAGCAGTACTTC.

The CDR3 protein is CSATFATANTEAFF. CDR3 coding DNA: TGCAGTGCTACTTTTGCGACAGCGAACACTGAAGCTTTCTTT. J is TRBJ1-1 and V is TRBV20-1; TRBD1 might be the D (5 bases). CDR1 and CDR2 from the germline V gene are DFQATT and SNEGSKA (reference sequence). V was cut by 4 bases and J by 1 base, with 13 bases left in between. There are 14 residues in the CDR3.

The rearrangement uses TRBV2 and TRBJ2-5, with unresolved D. The V end was cut by 1 base, the J end by 5 bases, with 8 bases between. This CDR3 is built from 13 residues. CDR1 is SNHLY, CDR2 FYNNEI, per germline. This CDR3 reads CASSEVSVETQYF. The CDR3 DNA sequence: TGTGCCAGCAGTGAAGTATCGGTTGAGACCCAGTACTTC.

This clonotype has at least ten counts. One end of the junction is discordant with germline, which a read error may explain. The genes are TRBV9 and TRBJ1-1; D unclear. CDR3 size: 13 residues. Per the germline V gene, CDR1 is SGDLS and CDR2 is YYNGEE. The CDR3 DNA reads TGTGCCAGCAGCGTAGGGGTTAATGCTGAAGCCTTCTTT. It codes for CASSVGVNAEAFF.

At least ten counts were recorded for this clonotype. The chain links TRBV20-1 to TRBJ1-5; TRBD1 agrees at 11 bases. CDR3 length: 15 amino acids. Looked up from germline, CDR1 is DFQATT and CDR2 is SNEGSKA (reference sequence). V gave up 5 bases and J gave up 8 bases; unmatched junction bases: 11. The CDR3 nucleotides are TGCAGTGCTGAGGGGACAGGGGGACCAATGGAGCCCCAGCATTTT. Translation: CSAEGTGGPMEPQHF.

CDR3 region: CASSQQGLDSPLHF. DNA for the CDR3: TGTGCCAGCAGTCAGCAGGGGCTGGATTCACCCCTCCACTTT. The chain employs TRBV6-5 and TRBJ1-6; a possible D gene is TRBD1 (6 bases). Germline assignment: CDR1 MNHEY and CDR2 SVGAGI. The CDR3 spans 14 residues. V lost 5 bases to trimming and J lost 8 bases, with 13 bases between them.